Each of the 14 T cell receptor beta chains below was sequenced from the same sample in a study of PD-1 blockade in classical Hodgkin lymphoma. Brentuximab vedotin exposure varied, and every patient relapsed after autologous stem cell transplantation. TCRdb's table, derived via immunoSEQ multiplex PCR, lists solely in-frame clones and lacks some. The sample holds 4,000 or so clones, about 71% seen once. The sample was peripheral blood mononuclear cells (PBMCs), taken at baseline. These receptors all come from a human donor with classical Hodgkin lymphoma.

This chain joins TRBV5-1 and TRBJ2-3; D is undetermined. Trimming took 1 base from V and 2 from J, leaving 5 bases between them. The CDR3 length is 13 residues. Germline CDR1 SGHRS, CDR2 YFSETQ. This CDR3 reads CASSLLTTDTQYF. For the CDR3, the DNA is TGCGCCAGCAGCTTGTTGACCACAGATACGCAGTATTTT.

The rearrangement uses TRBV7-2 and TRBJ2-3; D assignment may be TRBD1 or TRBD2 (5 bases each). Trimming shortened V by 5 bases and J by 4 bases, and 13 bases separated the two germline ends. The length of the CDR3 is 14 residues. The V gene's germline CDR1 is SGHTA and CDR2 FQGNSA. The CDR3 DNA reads TGTGCCAGCAGCCGCCTGGGGGTTGCAGATACGCAGTATTTT. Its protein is CASSRLGVADTQYF. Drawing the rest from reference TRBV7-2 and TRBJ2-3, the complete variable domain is GAGVSQSPSNKVTEKGKDVELRCDPISGHTALYWYRQSLGQGLEFLIYFQGNSAPDKSGLPSDRFSAERTGGSVSTLTIQRTQQEDSAVYLCASSRLGVADTQYFGPGTRLTVL.

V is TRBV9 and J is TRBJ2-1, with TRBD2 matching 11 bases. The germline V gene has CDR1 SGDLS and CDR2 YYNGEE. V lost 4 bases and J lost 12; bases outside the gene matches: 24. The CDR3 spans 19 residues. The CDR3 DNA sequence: TGTGCCAGCAGCCCCCGGGACAGGGAAACTAGCGGGAGTACAATGAGGCAGTTCTTC. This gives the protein CASSPRDRETSGSTMRQFF.

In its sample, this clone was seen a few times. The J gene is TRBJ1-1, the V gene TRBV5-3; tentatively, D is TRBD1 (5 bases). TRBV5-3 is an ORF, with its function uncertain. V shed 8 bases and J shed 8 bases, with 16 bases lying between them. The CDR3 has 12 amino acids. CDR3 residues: CASSPGTLEAFF. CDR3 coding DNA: TGTGCCAGCAGCCCCGGGACTTTAGAAGCTTTCTTT.

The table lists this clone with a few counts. CDR3 sequence reads: CASSPPGTSGYNEQFF. The CDR3 bases are TGTGCCAGCAGCCCCCCAGGGACTAGCGGATACAATGAGCAGTTCTTC. The chain joins TRBV7-3 to TRBJ2-1, with 11 bases fitting TRBD2. V lost 5 bases to trimming and J lost 4 bases; unmatched junction nucleotides: 7. Germline V gene data show CDR1 as SGHTA and CDR2 as FQGTGA. The CDR3 consists of 16 residues.

CDR3 in DNA: TGTGCCAGCTCACCCTATGATGCCTACGAGCAGTACTTC. It translates to CASSPYDAYEQYF. V usage is TRBV18 and J usage is TRBJ2-7; D is uncertain. V shed 3 bases and J shed 2 bases, with 8 bases lying between them. The CDR3 runs 13 residues. Germline values: CDR1 KGHSH, CDR2 LQKENI.

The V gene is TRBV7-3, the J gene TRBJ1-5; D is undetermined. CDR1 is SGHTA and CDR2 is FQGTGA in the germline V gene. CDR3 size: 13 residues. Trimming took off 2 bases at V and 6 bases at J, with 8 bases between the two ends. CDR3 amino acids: CASSLVRRQPQHF. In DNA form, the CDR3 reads TGTGCCAGCAGCTTAGTTCGGCGTCAGCCCCAGCATTTT.

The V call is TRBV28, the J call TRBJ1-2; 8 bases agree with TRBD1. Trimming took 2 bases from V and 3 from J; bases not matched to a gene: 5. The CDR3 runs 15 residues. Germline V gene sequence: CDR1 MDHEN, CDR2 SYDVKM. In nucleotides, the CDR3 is TGTGCCAGCAGTTTACAGGGGGCGTCCCACTATGGCTACACCTTC. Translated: CASSLQGASHYGYTF.

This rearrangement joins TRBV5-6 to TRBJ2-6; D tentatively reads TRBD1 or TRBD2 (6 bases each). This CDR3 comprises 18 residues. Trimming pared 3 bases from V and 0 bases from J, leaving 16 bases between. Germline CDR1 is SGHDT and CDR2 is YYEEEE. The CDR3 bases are TGTGCCAGCAGCTGGGGGGCAGGGTACCACTCTGGGGCCAACGTCCTGACTTTC. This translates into CASSWGAGYHSGANVLTF.

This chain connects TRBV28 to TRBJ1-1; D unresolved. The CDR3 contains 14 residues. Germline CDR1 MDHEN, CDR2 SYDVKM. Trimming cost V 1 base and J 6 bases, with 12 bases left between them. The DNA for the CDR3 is TGTGCCAGCAGTTTATTTGGGGAAGCCGCTGAAGCTTTCTTT. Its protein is CASSLFGEAAEAFF. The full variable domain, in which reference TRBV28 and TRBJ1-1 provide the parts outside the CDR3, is DVKVTQSSRYLVKRTGEKVFLECVQDMDHENMFWYRQDPGLGLRLIYFSYDVKMKEKGDIPEGYSVSREKKERFSLILESASTNQTSMYLCASSLFGEAAEAFFGQGTRLTVV.

The CDR3 here is CASSEVGRGSYEQYF. The CDR3 DNA reads as TGTGCCAGCAGTGAGGTCGGACGGGGATCCTACGAGCAGTACTTC. The chain links TRBV25-1 to TRBJ2-7; weak D call: TRBD2 (5 bases). Germline V gene data show CDR1 as MGHDK and CDR2 as SYGVNS. The V end lost 3 bases, the J end lost 1 base, and 13 bases lay between the germline ends. The CDR3 is 15 residues long.

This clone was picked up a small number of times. The CDR3 is CASRTGLASDEWFF. CDR3 DNA: TGTGCCAGCAGAACGGGACTAGCGAGCGACGAATGGTTCTTC. The V call is TRBV6-5, the J call TRBJ2-1, with 10 bases identical to TRBD2. Trimming cost V 6 bases and J 15 bases; bases outside gene matches: 14. Germline lookup yields CDR1 MNHEY and CDR2 SVGAGI. The CDR3 totals 14 residues.

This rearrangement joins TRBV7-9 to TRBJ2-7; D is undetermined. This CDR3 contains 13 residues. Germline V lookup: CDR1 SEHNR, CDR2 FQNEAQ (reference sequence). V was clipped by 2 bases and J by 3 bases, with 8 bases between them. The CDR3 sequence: CASSLTDRYEQYF. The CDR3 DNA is TGTGCCAGCAGCTTAACGGACCGCTACGAGCAGTACTTC.

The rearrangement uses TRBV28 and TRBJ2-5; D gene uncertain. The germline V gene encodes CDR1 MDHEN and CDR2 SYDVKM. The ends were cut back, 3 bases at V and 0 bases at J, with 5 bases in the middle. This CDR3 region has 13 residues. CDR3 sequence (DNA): TGTGCCAGCAGTTTCTCGTACCAAGAGACCCAGTACTTC. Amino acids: CASSFSYQETQYF.